These T cell receptor beta chains were read from a single sample in a study of long-term antiretroviral therapy in people with HIV. Sequencing was performed with immunoSEQ multiplex PCR; in TCRdb, only in-frame clones are kept and a portion is missing. This sample yields 20,000 to 30,000 clones, of which under 90% are seen a single time; 15% to 20% belongs to the top ten. The source was unsorted PBMCs, collected at the start of antiretroviral therapy, before treatment. The source is a woman aged 18-29 years with HIV. Each CDR3 is given without its conserved first and last residue. For some rows the clone size is stated as once, few or many, or as a class when expanded; others skip it.

CDR3 protein: ASSQDPAGPYNEQF
clone size: .
V gene: TRBV4-3

CDR3 protein: ASSYRFTGNTIY
clone size: .
V gene: TRBV6-5

CDR3 protein: ASSPGTSGGGANEQF
clone size: .
V gene: TRBV5-6

CDR3 protein: ASSGANTGELF
clone size: .
V gene: TRBV10-1

CDR3 protein: ASSSTPSWDIGTEAF
clone size: .
V gene: TRBV7-3

CDR3 protein: ATTVSMNTEAF
clone size: .
V gene: TRBV15

CDR3 protein: ASSLGDFGTHGYT
clone size: once
V gene: TRBV7-7

CDR3 protein: ASSLPGTGELF
clone size: .
V gene: TRBV28

CDR3 protein: ASSYSGRTGGYYGYT
clone size: .
V gene: TRBV27

CDR3 protein: ASSLLGGIFGYT
clone size: once
V gene: TRBV27

CDR3 protein: ASSLAGLSYEQY
clone size: .
V gene: TRBV7-9

CDR3 protein: ASRTSGDYEQY
clone size: .
V gene: TRBV28

CDR3 protein: ASSVRGEWDTQY
clone size: .
V gene: TRBV19

CDR3 protein: ASSLGYLDNYGYT
clone size: .
V gene: TRBV28

CDR3 protein: ASSAGTMRAADTQY
clone size: .
V gene: TRBV2

CDR3 protein: ASIGTGSEGYT
clone size: large
V gene: TRBV2